These 32 T cell receptor beta chains originate from one sample sequenced in a study of T cell responses to AZD1222 COVID-19 vaccine. The repertoire was sequenced with immunoSEQ multiplex PCR; TCRdb's copy has only in-frame clones and lacks some. The table lists under 150,000 clones, around 86% of them singletons, with around 4.3% in the top ten. The specimen comprised peripheral blood, sampled on day 0 of MenACWY control vaccination. The source of these receptors is an adult in good health.

In nucleotides, the CDR3 is TGTGCCAGCAGTCTGGAAAGGGGCACAGATACGCAGTATTTT. This translates into CASSLERGTDTQYF. The chain couples TRBV27 to TRBJ2-3; D gene uncertain. Germline V gene sequence: CDR1 MNHEY, CDR2 SMNVEV (reference sequence). This CDR3 is built from 14 residues. Trimming took 5 bases from V and 1 from J, leaving 10 bases between them.

The chain combines TRBV28 with TRBJ2-3, with a possible D match to TRBD2 (5 bases). Germline CDR1 is MDHEN and CDR2 is SYDVKM. Trimming cost V 8 bases and J 2 bases, with 14 bases left between them. The CDR3 is 14 amino acids. CDR3 nucleotides: TGTGCCAGCGGGTCCGCGGACTCCACAGATACGCAGTATTTT. It specifies CASGSADSTDTQYF.

The CDR3 reads CASRFNILGYNEQFF. The CDR3 DNA follows: TGTGCCAGCAGATTCAACATCCTGGGGTACAATGAGCAGTTCTTC. The V gene is TRBV7-2, the J gene TRBJ2-1; no firm D call. Germline V gene sequence: CDR1 SGHTA, CDR2 FQGNSA. This CDR3 is built from 15 residues. With 6 bases removed from V and 4 bases from J, the gap between germline ends came to 16 bases.

The gene calls are TRBV7-8 and TRBJ1-5; D not resolved. The CDR3 extends over 13 amino acids. Trimming took 0 bases from V and 6 from J, leaving 6 bases between them. Germline CDR1 SGHVS, CDR2 FQNEAQ. CDR3 sequence (DNA): TGTGCCAGCAGCTTAGCGGGGTTTCAGCCCCAGCATTTT. Encoded protein: CASSLAGFQPQHF.

The V call is TRBV5-6, the J call TRBJ1-6; 7 nucleotides agree with TRBD1. The junction had 11 bases not matched to a gene; V was cut back by 4 bases and J by 13 bases. Looked up from germline, CDR1 is SGHDT and CDR2 is YYEEEE. This CDR3 is built from 14 residues. The CDR3: CASSTKDRIGPLHF. The CDR3 DNA reads as TGTGCCAGCAGCACGAAGGACAGGATAGGTCCCCTCCACTTT.

The V and J genes are TRBV14 and TRBJ2-5, with D hard to call. Trimming stripped 1 base from V and 7 bases from J, with 13 bases between. CDR1 and CDR2 (germline): SGHDN, FVKESK. CDR3 length: 14 residues. The CDR3 sequence: CASSQGNSKGTQYF. As DNA, the CDR3 is TGTGCCAGCAGCCAAGGGAACAGTAAGGGGACCCAGTACTTC.

This clone was found a few times. The chain uses TRBV5-1 and TRBJ1-1, with D unclear. The CDR3 totals 13 residues. Trimming left V 4 bases short and J 4 bases short, with 11 bases between. Germline lookup yields CDR1 SGHRS and CDR2 YFSETQ. The CDR3 sequence: CASSPDGSTEAFF. The CDR3 DNA follows: TGCGCCAGCAGCCCGGACGGATCCACTGAAGCTTTCTTT.

This clone is a singleton in its sample. The chain employs TRBV6-1 and TRBJ1-2; D may be TRBD1 (6 bases). The CDR3 loop spans 14 amino acids. Trimming shortened V by 1 base and J by 7 bases, and 13 bases separated the two germline ends. Looked up from germline, CDR1 is MNHNS and CDR2 is SASEGT. CDR3: CASSEDTGNRGYTF. The CDR3 nucleotides are TGTGCCAGCAGTGAAGACACAGGGAATCGTGGCTACACCTTC.

CDR3 coding DNA: TGTGCCAGCAGCTTAGGTCGCGGCACAGATACGCAGTATTTT. Its protein is CASSLGRGTDTQYF. V gene TRBV7-2 combines with J gene TRBJ2-3; no firm D call. The CDR3 contains 14 residues. CDR1 is SGHTA and CDR2 is FQGNSA in the germline V gene. V dropped 1 base and J dropped 1 base, with 6 bases sitting between them.

The chain combines TRBV30 with TRBJ1-2, with D maybe TRBD1 (6 bases). The CDR3 length is 13 residues. Germline V gives CDR1 GTSNPN, CDR2 SVGIG (reference sequence). The ends were cut back, 4 bases at V and 8 bases at J, with 17 bases in the middle. The CDR3 coding sequence is TGTGCCTGGACCGGAGGGGGGCAGGGGGGCTACACCTTC. Translation gives CAWTGGGQGGYTF.

The chain combines TRBV5-1 with TRBJ2-2; D may match TRBD1 or TRBD2 (5 bases each). The V and J ends lost 2 bases and 6 bases respectively, with 11 bases between them. CDR3 length equals 14 residues. Germline V gene lookup returns CDR1 SGHRS and CDR2 YFSETQ. CDR3 sequence (DNA): TGCGCCAGCAGCTTTGGGGGATCGGCCGGGGAGCTGTTTTTT. This sequence encodes CASSFGGSAGELFF. The full variable domain, in which reference TRBV5-1 and TRBJ2-2 provide the parts outside the CDR3, is KAGVTQTPRYLIKTRGQQVTLSCSPISGHRSVSWYQQTPGQGLQFLFEYFSETQRNKGNFPGRFSGRQFSNSRSEMNVSTLELGDSALYLCASSFGGSAGELFFGEGSRLTVL.

The chain uses TRBV5-1 and TRBJ2-2, with 15 bases matching TRBD2. The trim removed 4 bases at V and 0 bases at J, leaving 7 bases unmatched. Germline CDR1 reads SGHRS; CDR2 reads YFSETQ. This CDR3 has 19 amino acids. CDR3 sequence: CASSLSGTSGGPNTGELFF. The CDR3, as DNA: TGCGCCAGCAGCCTCTCCGGGACTAGCGGGGGGCCGAACACCGGGGAGCTGTTTTTT.

This clone was detected only once. This chain joins TRBV27 and TRBJ1-1; 9 bases align to TRBD1. Trimming took 5 bases from V and 3 from J; bases not matched to a gene: 10. The CDR3 spans 16 residues. The germline V gene has CDR1 MNHEY and CDR2 SMNVEV (reference sequence). The CDR3 sequence is CASSPIRDRADTEAFF. In nucleotides, the CDR3 is TGTGCCAGCAGTCCGATTCGGGACAGGGCAGACACTGAAGCTTTCTTT.

This chain links TRBV9 with TRBJ2-3, with D perhaps matching TRBD2 (5 bases). The V end was cut by 0 bases, the J end by 2 bases, with 16 bases between. Germline CDR1 SGDLS, CDR2 YYNGEE. The CDR3 has 17 residues. The CDR3 DNA follows: TGTGCCAGCAGCGTAGGTCAGTTGAGCGGATACACAGATACGCAGTATTTT. Its translation is CASSVGQLSGYTDTQYF. The full variable domain, its missing parts supplied by reference TRBV9 and TRBJ2-3, is DSGVTQTPKHLITATGQRVTLRCSPRSGDLSVYWYQQSLDQGLQFLIQYYNGEERAKGNILERFSAQQFPDLHSELNLSSLELGDSALYFCASSVGQLSGYTDTQYFGPGTRLTVL.

The chain uses TRBV12-5 and TRBJ1-5; D unclear. Germline assignment: CDR1 LGHNT and CDR2 FRNRAP. Trimming removed 1 base at V and 0 bases at J, with 7 bases between. The CDR3 has 15 residues. CDR3 DNA sequence: TGTGCTAGTGGTTTGGGGATCAATAGCAATCAGCCCCAGCATTTT. Translation: CASGLGINSNQPQHF.

The J gene is TRBJ2-3, the V gene TRBV3-1 (or the pseudogene TRBV3-2), with 9 positions matching TRBD2. The CDR3 runs 18 residues. V trimming: 1 base; J trimming: 2 bases; junction bases outside the gene matches: 10. Germline V gives CDR1 LGHDT, CDR2 YNNKEL (reference sequence). The CDR3 protein is CASSQGHGRGGSTDTQYF. CDR3 in DNA: TGTGCCAGCAGCCAAGGACATGGGCGGGGGGGATCCACAGATACGCAGTATTTT.

J is TRBJ2-2 and V is TRBV7-6; TRBD1 agrees at 7 bases. This CDR3 region has 15 residues. Germline lookup yields CDR1 SGHVS and CDR2 FNYEAQ. With 5 bases clipped from V and 2 bases from J, the junction kept 5 bases outside the gene matches. The CDR3 is CASSPGTDNTGELFF. The CDR3 DNA reads as TGTGCCAGCAGCCCCGGGACAGATAACACCGGGGAGCTGTTTTTT.

This clone occurred a few times. The J gene is TRBJ1-1, the V gene TRBV14; a possible D gene is TRBD1 (6 bases). Per germline, CDR1 SGHDN and CDR2 FVKESK. The CDR3 covers 15 residues. V shed 6 bases and J shed 4 bases, with 18 bases lying between them. CDR3 nucleotides: TGTGCCAGCAGTTTATTCCTGCGGGGGCCCACTGAAGCTTTCTTT. Its protein is CASSLFLRGPTEAFF.

This chain's CDR3 is CASSWDINGANVLTF. The CDR3 nucleotides read TGTGCCAGCAGTTGGGACATTAACGGGGCCAACGTCCTGACTTTC. The chain uses TRBV5-6 and TRBJ2-6; the D gene is possibly TRBD1 (6 bases). The CDR3 sequence is 15 residues long. Germline V CDR1 and CDR2: SGHDT, YYEEEE. The V and J ends lost 5 bases and 4 bases respectively, with 13 bases between them.

V is TRBV7-3 and J is TRBJ2-2, with 12 bases matching TRBD2. CDR1 is SGHTA and CDR2 is FQGTGA in the germline V gene. This CDR3 spans 15 amino acids. V shed 6 bases and J 4 bases; nucleotides not matched to a gene: 3. The CDR3 spells CASSLAGGPTGELFF. In nucleotides, the CDR3 is TGTGCCAGCAGTCTAGCGGGGGGGCCCACCGGGGAGCTGTTTTTT.

The V gene is TRBV27, the J gene TRBJ1-6; D is perhaps TRBD1 (5 bases). CDR1 and CDR2 from the germline V gene are MNHEY and SMNVEV (reference sequence). The CDR3 has 15 amino acids. V was clipped by 3 bases and J by 9 bases, with 15 bases between them. The CDR3 protein is CASSFLPRGGSPLHF. CDR3 coding DNA: TGTGCCAGCAGTTTCTTACCCCGTGGGGGTTCACCCCTCCACTTT.

J is TRBJ2-3 and V is TRBV5-4; a possible D gene is TRBD2 (5 bases). Deletions cut 4 bases from V and 0 bases from J, with 15 bases between. Germline lookup yields CDR1 SGHNT and CDR2 YYREEE (reference sequence). CDR3 length equals 16 residues. The DNA of the CDR3 is TGTGCCAGCAGCCGCCCGAGGGAGCGAAGCACAGATACGCAGTATTTT. It encodes CASSRPRERSTDTQYF.

V usage is TRBV28 and J usage is TRBJ1-3, with D possibly being TRBD1 (5 bases). Trimming left V 5 bases short and J 0 bases short, with 14 bases between. The CDR3 has 16 residues. Germline-derived CDR1 and CDR2 are MDHEN and SYDVKM. Here the CDR3 DNA reads TGTGCCAGCAGTGGGGCAGATACCCGCTCTGGAAACACCATATATTTT. Its translation: CASSGADTRSGNTIYF.

The V call is TRBV5-5, the J call TRBJ1-2, with 8 nucleotides matching TRBD1. V lost 0 bases and J lost 8; bases outside the gene matches: 9. The CDR3 is 15 amino acids. The V gene's germline CDR1 is SGHKS and CDR2 YYEKEE (reference sequence). The CDR3 protein is CASSLDRTGSGGYTF. In DNA form, the CDR3 reads TGTGCCAGCAGCTTGGACCGGACAGGGTCGGGAGGCTACACCTTC.

J is TRBJ1-5 and V is TRBV18, with D perhaps TRBD1 (5 bases). The germline V and J ends were trimmed by 6 bases and 4 bases, with 16 bases remaining between them. CDR1 KGHSH and CDR2 LQKENI come from the germline V gene. CDR3 length: 15 amino acids. Here the CDR3 reads CASSRAGRGNQPQHF. The CDR3 coding sequence is TGTGCCAGCTCCCGAGCGGGGCGAGGTAATCAGCCCCAGCATTTT. The full variable domain, with the rest looked up from reference TRBV18 and TRBJ1-5, is NAGVMQNPRHLVRRRGQEARLRCSPMKGHSHVYWYRQLPEEGLKFMVYLQKENIIDESGMPKERFSAEFPKEGPSILRIQQVVRGDSAAYFCASSRAGRGNQPQHFGDGTRLSIL.

This chain joins TRBV2 and TRBJ1-4, with TRBD1 as a possible D gene (6 bases). V was clipped by 5 bases and J by 1 base, with 14 bases between them. Germline lookup yields CDR1 SNHLY and CDR2 FYNNEI. CDR3 length: 16 residues. The CDR3 coding sequence is TGTGCCAGCAGTTTAGGACAGAGTCGAACTAATGAAAAACTGTTTTTT. This encodes CASSLGQSRTNEKLFF. The full variable domain, in which reference TRBV2 and TRBJ1-4 provide the parts outside the CDR3, is EPEVTQTPSHQVTQMGQEVILRCVPISNHLYFYWYRQILGQKVEFLVSFYNNEISEKSEIFDDQFSVERPDGSNFTLKIRSTKLEDSAMYFCASSLGQSRTNEKLFFGSGTQLSVL.

The J gene is TRBJ1-5, the V gene TRBV19; no clear D. Germline values: CDR1 LNHDA, CDR2 SQIVND (reference sequence). This CDR3 spans 15 amino acids. The V gene lost 6 bases and the J gene lost 4 bases, with 16 bases spanning the gap. CDR3: CASRGGPRANQPQHF. CDR3 bases: TGTGCCAGTAGGGGCGGGCCACGGGCAAATCAGCCCCAGCATTTT.

The chain is built from TRBV5-1 and TRBJ1-1; 12 positions match TRBD1. V lost 4 bases and J lost 7; bases outside the gene matches: 5. This CDR3 has 14 residues. From germline, CDR1 is SGHRS and CDR2 YFSETQ. CDR3 amino acids: CASSKGQGAGEAFF. The DNA of the CDR3 is TGCGCCAGCAGCAAGGGACAGGGGGCCGGTGAAGCTTTCTTT.

The chain links TRBV30 to TRBJ1-6; D is undetermined. Trimming left V 0 bases short and J 0 bases short, with 6 bases between. The germline V gene encodes CDR1 GTSNPN and CDR2 SVGIG (reference sequence). CDR3 length equals 15 residues. The CDR3 DNA reads as TGTGCCTGGAGTGTCCGGAGCTCCTATAATTCACCCCTCCACTTT. It is translated as CAWSVRSSYNSPLHF.

This clone was counted once. This sequence joins TRBV16 and TRBJ2-2, with D maybe TRBD2 (6 bases). The germline V and J ends were trimmed by 4 bases and 5 bases, with 17 bases remaining between them. This CDR3 comprises 16 residues. Germline-derived CDR1 and CDR2 are KGHSY and FQNENV. The DNA of the CDR3 is TGTGCCAGCAGCCCCTCCCCGGGGAGGAGGACCGGGGAGCTGTTTTTT. This encodes CASSPSPGRRTGELFF.

This clone was seen a single time. The chain links TRBV7-9 to TRBJ1-2; maybe TRBD1 (5 bases). This CDR3 is 13 amino acids long. Germline V gives CDR1 SEHNR, CDR2 FQNEAQ (reference sequence). V was pared by 6 bases and J by 8 bases, with 16 bases between. CDR3 nucleotide sequence: TGTGCCAGCAGTCTAGCACAGGCCCGGGGCTACACCTTC. Protein: CASSLAQARGYTF.

The chain has TRBV7-9 and TRBJ2-3; tentatively, D is TRBD1 (6 bases). The germline gives CDR1 SEHNR, CDR2 FQNEAQ (reference sequence). CDR3 size: 15 residues. Between the trimmed V and J ends, which lost 4 bases and 4 bases, there was a span of 15 bases. CDR3 DNA sequence: TGTGCCAGCAGCTCGACAGGAGGATGGGCAGATACGCAGTATTTT. Translated, it gives CASSSTGGWADTQYF. Supplemented by reference TRBV7-9 and TRBJ2-3, the full variable domain reads DTGVSQNPRHKITKRGQNVTFRCDPISEHNRLYWYRQTLGQGPEFLTYFQNEAQLEKSRLLSDRFSAERPKGSFSTLEIQRTEQGDSAMYLCASSSTGGWADTQYFGPGTRLTVL.